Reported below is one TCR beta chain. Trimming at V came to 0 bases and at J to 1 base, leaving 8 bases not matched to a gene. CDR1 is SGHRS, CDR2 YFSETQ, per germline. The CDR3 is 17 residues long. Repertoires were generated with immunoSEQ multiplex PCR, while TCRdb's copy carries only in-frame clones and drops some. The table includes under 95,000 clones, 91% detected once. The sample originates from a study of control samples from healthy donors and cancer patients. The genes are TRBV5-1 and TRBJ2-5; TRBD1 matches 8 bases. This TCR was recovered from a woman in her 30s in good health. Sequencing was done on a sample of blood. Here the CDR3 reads CASSLAGGQGGQETQYF. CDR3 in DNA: TGCGCCAGCAGCTTGGCCGGTGGACAGGGTGGCCAAGAGACCCAGTACTTC.